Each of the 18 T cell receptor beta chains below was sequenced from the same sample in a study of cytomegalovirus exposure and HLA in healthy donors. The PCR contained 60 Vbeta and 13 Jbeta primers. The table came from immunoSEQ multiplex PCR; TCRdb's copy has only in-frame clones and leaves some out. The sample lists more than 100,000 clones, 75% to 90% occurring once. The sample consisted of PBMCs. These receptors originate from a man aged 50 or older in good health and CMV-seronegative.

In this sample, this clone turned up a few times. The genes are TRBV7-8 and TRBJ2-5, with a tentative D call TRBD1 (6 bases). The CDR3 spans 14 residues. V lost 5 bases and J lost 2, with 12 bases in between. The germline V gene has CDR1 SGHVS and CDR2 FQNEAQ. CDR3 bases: TGTGCCAGCAGCGGGGGCAGGGGACAAGAGACCCAGTACTTC. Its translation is CASSGGRGQETQYF. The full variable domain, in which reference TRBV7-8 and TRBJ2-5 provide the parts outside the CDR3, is GAGVSQSPRYKVAKRGQDVALRCDPISGHVSLFWYQQALGQGPEFLTYFQNEAQLDKSGLPSDRFFAERPEGSVSTLKIQRTQQEDSAVYLCASSGGRGQETQYFGPGTRLLVL.

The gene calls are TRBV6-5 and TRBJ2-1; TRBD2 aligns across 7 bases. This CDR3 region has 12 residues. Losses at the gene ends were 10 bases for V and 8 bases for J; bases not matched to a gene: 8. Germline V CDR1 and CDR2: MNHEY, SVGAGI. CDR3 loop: CATLGGTDEQFF. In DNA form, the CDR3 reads TGTGCCACCCTGGGGGGGACGGATGAGCAGTTCTTC.

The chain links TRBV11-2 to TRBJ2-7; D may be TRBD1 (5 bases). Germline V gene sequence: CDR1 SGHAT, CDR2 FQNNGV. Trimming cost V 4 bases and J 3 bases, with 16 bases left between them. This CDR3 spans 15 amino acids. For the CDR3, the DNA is TGTGCCAGCAGCTCCGTTCAGGGAAGAGACTACGAGCAGTACTTC. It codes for CASSSVQGRDYEQYF.

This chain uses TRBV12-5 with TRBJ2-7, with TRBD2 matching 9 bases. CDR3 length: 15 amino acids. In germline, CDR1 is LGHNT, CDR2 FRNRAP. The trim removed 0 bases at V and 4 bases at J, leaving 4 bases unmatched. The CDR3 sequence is CASGLVTSGRYEQYF. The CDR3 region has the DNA TGTGCTAGTGGTTTGGTAACTAGCGGGCGGTACGAGCAGTACTTC.

DNA of the CDR3: TGTGCCAGCAGTCCGACAGGTCCTAGCAATCAGCCCCAGCATTTT. As protein: CASSPTGPSNQPQHF. This chain uses TRBV6-5 with TRBJ1-5; the D gene is possibly TRBD1 (6 bases). Per germline, CDR1 MNHEY and CDR2 SVGAGI. V dropped 5 bases and J dropped 0 bases, with 11 bases sitting between them. This CDR3 spans 15 amino acids.

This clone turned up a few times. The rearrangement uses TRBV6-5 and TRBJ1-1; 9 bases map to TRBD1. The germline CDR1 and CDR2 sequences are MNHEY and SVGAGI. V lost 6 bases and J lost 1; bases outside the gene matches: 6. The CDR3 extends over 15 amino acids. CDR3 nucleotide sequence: TGTGCCAGCAGACTCACAGGGGGCGCGAACACTGAAGCTTTCTTT. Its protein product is CASRLTGGANTEAFF.

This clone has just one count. In DNA, the CDR3 is TGTGCCAGCAGCCCCCGGACAGGCAACTACGAGCAGTACTTC. Its translation: CASSPRTGNYEQYF. The chain is built from TRBV9 and TRBJ2-7, with 7 positions matching TRBD1. Germline V gene lookup returns CDR1 SGDLS and CDR2 YYNGEE. The CDR3 runs to 14 residues. V lost 4 bases and J lost 3; bases outside the gene matches: 7.

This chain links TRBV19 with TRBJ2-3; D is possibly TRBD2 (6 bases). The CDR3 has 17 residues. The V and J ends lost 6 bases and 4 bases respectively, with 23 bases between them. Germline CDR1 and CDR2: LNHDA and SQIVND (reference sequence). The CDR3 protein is CASSSSHGREWADTQYF. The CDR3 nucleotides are TGTGCCAGTAGCTCCTCCCATGGGCGGGAATGGGCAGATACGCAGTATTTT.

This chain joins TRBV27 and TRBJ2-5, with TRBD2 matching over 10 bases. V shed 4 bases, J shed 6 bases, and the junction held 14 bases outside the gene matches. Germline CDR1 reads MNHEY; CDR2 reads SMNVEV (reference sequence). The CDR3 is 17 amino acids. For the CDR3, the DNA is TGTGCCAGCAGTTCCCTAGGGACTAGCGCTACCTTCCAGACCCAGTACTTC. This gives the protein CASSSLGTSATFQTQYF.

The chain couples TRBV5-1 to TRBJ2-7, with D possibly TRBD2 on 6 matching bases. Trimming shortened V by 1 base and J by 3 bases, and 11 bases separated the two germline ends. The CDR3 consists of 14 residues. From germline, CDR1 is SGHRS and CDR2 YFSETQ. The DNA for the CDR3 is TGCGCCAGCAGCTTGTCCAGCGGGTACTACGAGCAGTACTTC. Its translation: CASSLSSGYYEQYF. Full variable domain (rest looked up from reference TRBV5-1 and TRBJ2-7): KAGVTQTPRYLIKTRGQQVTLSCSPISGHRSVSWYQQTPGQGLQFLFEYFSETQRNKGNFPGRFSGRQFSNSRSEMNVSTLELGDSALYLCASSLSSGYYEQYFGPGTRLTVT.

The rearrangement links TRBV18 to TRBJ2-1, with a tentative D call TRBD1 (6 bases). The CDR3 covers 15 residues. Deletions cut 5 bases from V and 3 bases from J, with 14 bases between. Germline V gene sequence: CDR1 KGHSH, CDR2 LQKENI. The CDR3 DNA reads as TGTGCCAGCTCAGAGGCAGACAGGATCTACAATGAGCAGTTCTTC. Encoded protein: CASSEADRIYNEQFF.

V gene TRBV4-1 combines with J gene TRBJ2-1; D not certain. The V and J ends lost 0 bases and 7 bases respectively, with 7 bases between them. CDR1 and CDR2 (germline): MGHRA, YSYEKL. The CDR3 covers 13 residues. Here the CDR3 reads CASSQELRNEQFF. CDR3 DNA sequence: TGCGCCAGCAGCCAAGAATTGCGGAATGAGCAGTTCTTC.

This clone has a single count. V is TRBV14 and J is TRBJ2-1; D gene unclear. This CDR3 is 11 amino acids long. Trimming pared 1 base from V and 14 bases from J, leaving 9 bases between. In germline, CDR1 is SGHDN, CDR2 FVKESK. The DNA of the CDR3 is TGTGCCAGCAGCCAAGCCGCGAGGAAGTTCTTC. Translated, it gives CASSQAARKFF.

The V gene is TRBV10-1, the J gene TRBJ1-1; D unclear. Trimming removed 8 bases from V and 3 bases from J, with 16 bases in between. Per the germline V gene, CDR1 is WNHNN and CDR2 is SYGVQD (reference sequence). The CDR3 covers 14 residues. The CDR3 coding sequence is TGCGCCAGCCTTACTGGTCCGAGAGACACTGAAGCTTTCTTT. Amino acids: CASLTGPRDTEAFF.

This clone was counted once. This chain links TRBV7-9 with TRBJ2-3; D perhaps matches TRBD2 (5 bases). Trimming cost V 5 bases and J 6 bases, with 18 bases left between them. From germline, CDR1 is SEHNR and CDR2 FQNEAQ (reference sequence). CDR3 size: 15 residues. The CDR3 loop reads CASSLSVPGSDTQYF. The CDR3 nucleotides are TGTGCCAGCAGCCTTAGCGTCCCGGGATCGGATACGCAGTATTTT.

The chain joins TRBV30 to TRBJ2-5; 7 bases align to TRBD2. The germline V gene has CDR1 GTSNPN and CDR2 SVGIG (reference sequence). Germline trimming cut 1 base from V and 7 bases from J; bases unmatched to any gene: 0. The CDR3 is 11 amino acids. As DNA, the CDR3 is TGTGCCTGGAGTGGGGGGGGGACCCAGTACTTC. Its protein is CAWSGGGTQYF. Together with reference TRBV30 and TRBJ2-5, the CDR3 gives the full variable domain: SQTIHQWPATLVQPVGSPLSLECTVEGTSNPNLYWYRQAAGRGLQLLFYSVGIGQISSEVPQNLSASRPQDRQFILSSKKLLLSDSGFYLCAWSGGGTQYFGPGTRLLVL.

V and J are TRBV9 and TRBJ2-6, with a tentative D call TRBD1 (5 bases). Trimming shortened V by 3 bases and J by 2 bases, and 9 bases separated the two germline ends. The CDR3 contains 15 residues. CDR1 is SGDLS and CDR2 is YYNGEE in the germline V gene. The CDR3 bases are TGTGCCAGCAGCGCGCAGGGTACTGGGGCCAACGTCCTGACTTTC. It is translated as CASSAQGTGANVLTF.

CDR3 DNA sequence: TGCAGCGTTAGAACCGGGGGAGGGAGCGGACCCGCCTACAATGAGCAGTTCTTC. Translating gives CSVRTGGGSGPAYNEQFF. This sequence joins TRBV29-1 and TRBJ2-1; 7 bases map to TRBD2. With V trimmed by 5 bases and J by 2 bases, 18 bases remained unmatched. In germline, CDR1 is SQVTM, CDR2 ANQGSEA. CDR3 size: 18 residues.